The entry below describes one T cell receptor beta chain. Its antigen is still unknown. Chemo-refractory metastatic non-small-cell lung cancer patients underwent focal radiation alongside CTLA-4 blockade with ipilimumab. The V segment lost 2 bases and the J segment 4 bases; nucleotides outside the gene matches: 16. The CDR3 is 18 residues long. Germline CDR1 is MNHNS and CDR2 is SASEGT. This specimen comes from a study of radiotherapy plus CTLA-4 blockade in lung cancer. Broader study findings: Early clonal dynamics of blood T cells, together with interferon-beta, were reported as the best response predictor. The study found tumor-derived TCR clones expanded in blood after radiotherapy plus ipilimumab.

The table came from immunoSEQ multiplex PCR; TCRdb's copy has only in-frame clones and leaves some out. Here the sample spans about 67,000 clones, less than 85% being singletons. The TCR sequence derives from a human donor with non-small cell lung cancer whose response to radiotherapy plus ipilimumab could not be evaluated. Some clones in this sample may be carry-over from other donors' samples. This chain links TRBV6-1 with TRBJ1-2; TRBD1 matches at 7 bases. Sequenced here: peripheral blood, sampled from a patient treated with radiotherapy plus ipilimumab. CDR3 in amino acids: CASSEKGGGEKRSYGYTF. In DNA, the CDR3 is TGTGCCAGCAGTGAAAAAGGAGGGGGCGAAAAGAGAAGCTATGGCTACACCTTC.